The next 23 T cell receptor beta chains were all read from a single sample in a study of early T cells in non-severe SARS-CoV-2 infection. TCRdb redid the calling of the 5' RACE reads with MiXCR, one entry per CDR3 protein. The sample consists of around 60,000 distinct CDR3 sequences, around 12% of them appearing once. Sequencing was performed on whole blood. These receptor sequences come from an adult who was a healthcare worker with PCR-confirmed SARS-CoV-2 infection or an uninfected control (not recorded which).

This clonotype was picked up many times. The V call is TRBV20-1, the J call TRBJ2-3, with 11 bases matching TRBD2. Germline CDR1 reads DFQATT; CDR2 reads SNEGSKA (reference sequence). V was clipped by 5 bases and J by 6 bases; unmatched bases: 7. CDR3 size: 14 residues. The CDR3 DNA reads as TGCAGTGCTCCACTAGCGGGGGCGTCGGATACGCAGTATTTT. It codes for CSAPLAGASDTQYF.

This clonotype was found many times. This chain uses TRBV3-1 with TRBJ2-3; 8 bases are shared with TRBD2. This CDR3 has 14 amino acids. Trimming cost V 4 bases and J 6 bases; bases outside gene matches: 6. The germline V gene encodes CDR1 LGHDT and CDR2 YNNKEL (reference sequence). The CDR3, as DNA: TGTGCCAGCAGCCTCGGACTAGCAAGGGATACGCAGTATTTT. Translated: CASSLGLARDTQYF.

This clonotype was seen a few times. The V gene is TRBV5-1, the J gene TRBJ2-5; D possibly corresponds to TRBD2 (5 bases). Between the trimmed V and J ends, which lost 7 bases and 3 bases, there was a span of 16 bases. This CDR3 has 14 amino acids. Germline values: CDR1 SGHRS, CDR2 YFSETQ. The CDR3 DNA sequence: TGCGCCAGCGGAGTGGGTCGAGGGAAAGAGACCCAGTACTTC. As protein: CASGVGRGKETQYF.

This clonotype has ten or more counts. This CDR3 reads CASSHVTLNTEAFF. Here the CDR3 DNA reads TGTGCCAGCAGCCATGTTACACTGAACACTGAAGCTTTCTTT. The chain is built from TRBV3-1 and TRBJ1-1; D is unresolved. CDR3 length: 14 residues. Deletions cut 3 bases from V and 0 bases from J, with 8 bases between. Per the germline V gene, CDR1 is LGHDT and CDR2 is YNNKEL (reference sequence).

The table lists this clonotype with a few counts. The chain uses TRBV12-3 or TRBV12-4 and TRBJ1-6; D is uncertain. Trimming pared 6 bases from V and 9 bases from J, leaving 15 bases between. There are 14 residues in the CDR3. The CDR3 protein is CASSLEGSSSPLHF. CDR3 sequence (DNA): TGTGCCAGCAGCCTTGAGGGATCTAGTTCACCCCTCCACTTT.

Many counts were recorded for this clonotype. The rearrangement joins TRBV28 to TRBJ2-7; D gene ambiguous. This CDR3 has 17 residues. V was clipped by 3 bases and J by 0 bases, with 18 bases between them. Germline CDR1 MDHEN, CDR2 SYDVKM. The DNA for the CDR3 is TGTGCCAGCAGTTTGGAGAGGCTGGATAAGGGCTCCTACGAGCAGTACTTC. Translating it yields CASSLERLDKGSYEQYF.

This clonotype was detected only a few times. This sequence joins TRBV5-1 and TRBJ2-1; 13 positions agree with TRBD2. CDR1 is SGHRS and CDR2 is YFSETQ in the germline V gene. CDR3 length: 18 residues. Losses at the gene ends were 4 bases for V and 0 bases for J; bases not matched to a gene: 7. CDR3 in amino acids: CASSSGTSGVSSYNEQFF. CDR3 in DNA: TGCGCCAGCAGCAGCGGGACTAGCGGGGTTAGCTCCTACAATGAGCAGTTCTTC.

The CDR3 nucleotides are TGTGCCAGCAGCTCCGGGATTAACTATGGCTACACCTTC. Residues: CASSSGINYGYTF. The V and J genes are TRBV7-9 and TRBJ1-2; D uncertain. The CDR3 runs to 13 residues. V was shortened by 4 bases and J by 1 base, with 7 bases between the two germline ends. The germline CDR1 and CDR2 sequences are SEHNR and FQNEAQ (reference sequence).

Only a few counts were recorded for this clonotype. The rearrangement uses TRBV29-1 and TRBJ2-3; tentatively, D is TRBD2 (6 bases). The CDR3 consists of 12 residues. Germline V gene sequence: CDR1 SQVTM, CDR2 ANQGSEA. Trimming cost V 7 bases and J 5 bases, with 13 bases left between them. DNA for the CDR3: TGCAGCGCGGAGGGCGCGGGAGATACGCAGTATTTT. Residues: CSAEGAGDTQYF.

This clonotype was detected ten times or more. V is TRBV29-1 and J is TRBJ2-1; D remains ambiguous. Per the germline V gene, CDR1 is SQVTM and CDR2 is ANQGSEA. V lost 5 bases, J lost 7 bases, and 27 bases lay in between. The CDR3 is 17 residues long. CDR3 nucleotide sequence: TGCAGCGTTACCCGAATGACTTACTCTCACGGAGAAAATGAGCAGTTCTTC. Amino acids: CSVTRMTYSHGENEQFF.

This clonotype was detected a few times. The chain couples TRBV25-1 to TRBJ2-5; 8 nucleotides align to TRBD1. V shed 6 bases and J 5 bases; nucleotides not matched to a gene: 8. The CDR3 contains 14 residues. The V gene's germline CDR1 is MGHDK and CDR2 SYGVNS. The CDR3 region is CASRHRGAGETQYF. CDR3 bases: TGTGCCAGCAGACACAGGGGGGCTGGGGAGACCCAGTACTTC. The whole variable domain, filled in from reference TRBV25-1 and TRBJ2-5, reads EADIYQTPRYLVIGTGKKITLECSQTMGHDKMYWYQQDPGMELHLIHYSYGVNSTEKGDLSSESTVSRIRTEHFPLTLESARPSHTSQYLCASRHRGAGETQYFGPGTRLLVL.

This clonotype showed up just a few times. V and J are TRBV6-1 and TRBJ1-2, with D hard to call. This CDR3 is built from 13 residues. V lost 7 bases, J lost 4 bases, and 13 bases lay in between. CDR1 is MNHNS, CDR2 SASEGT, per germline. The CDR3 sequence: CASTRAEGYGYTF. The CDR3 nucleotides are TGTGCCAGCACCCGAGCAGAGGGCTATGGCTACACCTTC.

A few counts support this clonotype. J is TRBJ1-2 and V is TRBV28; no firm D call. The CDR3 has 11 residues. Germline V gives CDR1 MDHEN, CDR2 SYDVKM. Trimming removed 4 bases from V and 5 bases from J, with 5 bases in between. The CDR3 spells CASSYEYGYTF. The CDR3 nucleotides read TGTGCCAGCAGTTATGAATATGGCTACACCTTC.

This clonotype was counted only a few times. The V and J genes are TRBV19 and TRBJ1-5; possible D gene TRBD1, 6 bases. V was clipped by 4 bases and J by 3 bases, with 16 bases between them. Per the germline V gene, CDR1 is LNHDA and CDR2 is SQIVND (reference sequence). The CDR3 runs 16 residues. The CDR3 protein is CASSKAVRDNNQPQHF. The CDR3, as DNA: TGTGCCAGTAGTAAGGCCGTCCGGGACAACAATCAGCCCCAGCATTTT. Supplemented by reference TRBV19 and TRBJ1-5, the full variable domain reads DGGITQSPKYLFRKEGQNVTLSCEQNLNHDAMYWYRQDPGQGLRLIYYSQIVNDFQKGDIAEGYSVSREKKESFPLTVTSAQKNPTAFYLCASSKAVRDNNQPQHFGDGTRLSIL.

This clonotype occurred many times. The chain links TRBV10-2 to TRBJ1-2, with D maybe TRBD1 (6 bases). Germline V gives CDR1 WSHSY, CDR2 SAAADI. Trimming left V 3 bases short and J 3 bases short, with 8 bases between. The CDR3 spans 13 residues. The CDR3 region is CASSDGQHYGYTF. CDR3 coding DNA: TGCGCCAGCAGTGACGGACAGCACTATGGCTACACCTTC.

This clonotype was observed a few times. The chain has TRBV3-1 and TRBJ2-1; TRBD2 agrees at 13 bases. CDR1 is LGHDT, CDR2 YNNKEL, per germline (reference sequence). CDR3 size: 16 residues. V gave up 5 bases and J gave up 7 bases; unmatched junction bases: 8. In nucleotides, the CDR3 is TGTGCCAGCAGCTCCTGGACTAGCGGGAGCCATAATGAGCAGTTCTTC. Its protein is CASSSWTSGSHNEQFF.

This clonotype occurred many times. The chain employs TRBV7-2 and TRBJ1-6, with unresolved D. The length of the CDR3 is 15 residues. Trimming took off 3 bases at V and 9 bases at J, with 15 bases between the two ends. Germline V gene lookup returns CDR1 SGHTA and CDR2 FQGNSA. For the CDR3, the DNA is TGTGCCAGCAGCTTGGGTCCGAGGGTCGGTTCACCCCTCCACTTT. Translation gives CASSLGPRVGSPLHF.

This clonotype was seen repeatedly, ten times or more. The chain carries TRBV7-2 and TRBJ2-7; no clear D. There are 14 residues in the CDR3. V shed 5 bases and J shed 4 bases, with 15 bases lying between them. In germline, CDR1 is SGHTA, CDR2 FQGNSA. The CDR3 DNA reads TGTGCCAGCAGCCCGGACCCAGTGGGATACGAGCAGTACTTC. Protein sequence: CASSPDPVGYEQYF. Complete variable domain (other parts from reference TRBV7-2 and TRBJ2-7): GAGVSQSPSNKVTEKGKDVELRCDPISGHTALYWYRQSLGQGLEFLIYFQGNSAPDKSGLPSDRFSAERTGGSVSTLTIQRTQQEDSAVYLCASSPDPVGYEQYFGPGTRLTVT.

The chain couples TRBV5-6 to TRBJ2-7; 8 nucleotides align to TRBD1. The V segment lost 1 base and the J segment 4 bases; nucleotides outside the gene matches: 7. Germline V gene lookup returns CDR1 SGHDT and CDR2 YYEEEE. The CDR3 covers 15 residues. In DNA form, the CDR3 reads TGTGCCAGCAGCTTGAGGACAGGGTACTTATACGAGCAGTACTTC. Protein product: CASSLRTGYLYEQYF.

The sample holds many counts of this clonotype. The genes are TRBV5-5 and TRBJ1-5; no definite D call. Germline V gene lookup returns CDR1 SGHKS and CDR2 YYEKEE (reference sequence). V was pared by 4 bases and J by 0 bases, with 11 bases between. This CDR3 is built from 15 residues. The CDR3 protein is CASSIGPYSNQPQHF. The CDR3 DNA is TGTGCCAGCAGCATAGGACCTTATAGCAATCAGCCCCAGCATTTT.

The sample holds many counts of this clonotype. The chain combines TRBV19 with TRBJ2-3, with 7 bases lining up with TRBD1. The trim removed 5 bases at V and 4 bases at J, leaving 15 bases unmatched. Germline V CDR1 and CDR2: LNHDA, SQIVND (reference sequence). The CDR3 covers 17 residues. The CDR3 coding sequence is TGTGCCAGTAGTTTTCGGGACAGCCCTAGACCACCAGATACGCAGTATTTT. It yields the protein CASSFRDSPRPPDTQYF.

CDR3 sequence: CASSQGQGFETQYF. DNA of the CDR3: TGCGCCAGCAGCCAGGGACAGGGTTTTGAGACCCAGTACTTC. V usage is TRBV5-1 and J usage is TRBJ2-5; TRBD1 matches at 9 bases. Per the germline V gene, CDR1 is SGHRS and CDR2 is YFSETQ. The CDR3 extends over 14 amino acids. Losses at the gene ends were 4 bases for V and 5 bases for J; bases not matched to a gene: 6.

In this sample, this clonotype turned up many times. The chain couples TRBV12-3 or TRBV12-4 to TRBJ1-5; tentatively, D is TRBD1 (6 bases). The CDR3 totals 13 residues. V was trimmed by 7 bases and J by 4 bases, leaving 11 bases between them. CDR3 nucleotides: TGTGCCAGCACCTGGGGACAAAATCAGCCCCAGCATTTT. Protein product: CASTWGQNQPQHF.